The T cell receptor (beta chain) under discussion was sequenced for a study of T cell repertoires in cytomegalovirus infection. Overall study: Indications came from public TCR beta signatures; they pointed to CMV infection and to a matching HLA type. Findings of the study overall: In two of eight donors, the top clonotype was HLA-C-restricted CMV-specific.

Using its own MiXCR run on the reads, TCRdb lists one record per CDR3 protein. This sample has approximately 500,000 distinct CDR3 sequences; 16% occur once, and the top ten carry more than 20%. The germline V gene has CDR1 MNHEY and CDR2 SMNVEV (reference sequence). V lost 6 bases and J lost 1, with 12 bases in between. This CDR3 comprises 14 residues. This clonotype was seen more than once but under ten times. Its target is not known. This chain connects TRBV27 to TRBJ1-1; D call uncertain. This receptor was identified in a human donor in good health (CMV status not recorded). Some clones in this sample may be carry-over from other donors' samples. Sequencing was done on a sample of CD8+ T cells from PBMCs. The CDR3 DNA reads TGTGCCAGCAGCTCCCTAGACTGGAACACTGAAGCTTTCTTT. Translating it yields CASSSLDWNTEAFF.